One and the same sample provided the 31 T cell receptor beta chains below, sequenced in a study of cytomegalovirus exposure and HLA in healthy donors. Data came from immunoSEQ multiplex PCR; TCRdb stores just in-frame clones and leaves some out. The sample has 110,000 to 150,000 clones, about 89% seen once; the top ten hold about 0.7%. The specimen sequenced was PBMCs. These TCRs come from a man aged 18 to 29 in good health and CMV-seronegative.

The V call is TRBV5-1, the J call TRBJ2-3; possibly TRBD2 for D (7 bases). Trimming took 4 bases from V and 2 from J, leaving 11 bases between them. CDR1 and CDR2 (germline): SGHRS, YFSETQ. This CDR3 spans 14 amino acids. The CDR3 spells CASSGGADTDTQYF. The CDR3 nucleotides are TGCGCCAGCAGCGGGGGGGCGGACACAGATACGCAGTATTTT.

This CDR3 reads CASSPSELSSGNTIYF. In DNA, the CDR3 is TGTGCCAGCTCACCTTCCGAGTTAAGCTCTGGAAACACCATATATTTT. V is TRBV18 and J is TRBJ1-3; D is unresolved. Deletions cut 3 bases from V and 0 bases from J, with 12 bases between. The CDR3 has 16 residues. In germline, CDR1 is KGHSH, CDR2 LQKENI.

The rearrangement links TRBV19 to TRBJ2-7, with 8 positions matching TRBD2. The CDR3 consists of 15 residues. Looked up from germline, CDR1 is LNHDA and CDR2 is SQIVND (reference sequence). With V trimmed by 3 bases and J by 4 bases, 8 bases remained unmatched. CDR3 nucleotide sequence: TGTGCCAGTAGTATGACTAGCGCGGGGGGTTACGAGCAGTACGTC. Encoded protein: CASSMTSAGGYEQYV.

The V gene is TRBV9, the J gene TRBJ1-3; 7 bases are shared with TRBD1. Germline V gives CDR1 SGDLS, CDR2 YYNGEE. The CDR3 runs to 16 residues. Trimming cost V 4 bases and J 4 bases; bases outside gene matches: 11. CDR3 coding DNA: TGTGCCAGCAGCCTAAGACAGGGCTTCGGGGGAAACACCATATATTTT. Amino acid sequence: CASSLRQGFGGNTIYF.

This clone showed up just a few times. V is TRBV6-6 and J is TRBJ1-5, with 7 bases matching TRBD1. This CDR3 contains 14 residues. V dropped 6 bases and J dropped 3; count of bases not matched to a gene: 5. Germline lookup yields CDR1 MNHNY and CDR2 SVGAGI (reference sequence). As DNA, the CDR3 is TGTGCCAGCAGGAGGCAGGGGGACAATCAGCCCCAGCATTTT. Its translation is CASRRQGDNQPQHF.

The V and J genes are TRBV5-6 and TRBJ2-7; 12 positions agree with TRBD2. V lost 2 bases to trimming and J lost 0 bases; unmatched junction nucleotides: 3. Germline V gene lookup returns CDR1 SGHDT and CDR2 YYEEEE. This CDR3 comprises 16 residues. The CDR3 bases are TGTGCCAGCAGCTTCAAGACTAGCGGGGGCTCCTACGAGCAGTACTTC. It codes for CASSFKTSGGSYEQYF.

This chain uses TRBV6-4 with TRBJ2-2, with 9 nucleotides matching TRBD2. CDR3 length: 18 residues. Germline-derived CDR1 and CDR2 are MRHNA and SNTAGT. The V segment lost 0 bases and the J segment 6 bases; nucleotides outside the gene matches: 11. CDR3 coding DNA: TGTGCCAGCAGTGACTCGAACGCGGGGACTAGCTTTCCCGGGGAGCTGTTTTTT. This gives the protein CASSDSNAGTSFPGELFF.

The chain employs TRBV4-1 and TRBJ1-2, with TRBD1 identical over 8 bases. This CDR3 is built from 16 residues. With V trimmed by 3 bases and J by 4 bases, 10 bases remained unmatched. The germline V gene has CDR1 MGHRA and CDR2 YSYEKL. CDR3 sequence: CASSQPRQGLFYGYTF. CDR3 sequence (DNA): TGCGCCAGCAGCCAGCCGCGACAGGGGCTCTTCTATGGCTACACCTTC.

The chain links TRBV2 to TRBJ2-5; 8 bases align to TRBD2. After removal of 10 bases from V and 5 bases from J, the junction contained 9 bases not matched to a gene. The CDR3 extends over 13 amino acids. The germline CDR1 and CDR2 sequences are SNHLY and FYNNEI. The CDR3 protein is CATQAGVGETQYF. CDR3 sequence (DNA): TGTGCCACCCAAGCGGGAGTGGGTGAGACCCAGTACTTC.

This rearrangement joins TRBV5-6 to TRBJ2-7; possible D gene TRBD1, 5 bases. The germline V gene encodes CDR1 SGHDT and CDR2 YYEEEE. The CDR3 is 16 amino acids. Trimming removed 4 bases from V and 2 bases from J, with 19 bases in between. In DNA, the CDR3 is TGTGCCAGCAGCGGGTCCAGGGTATCGAGCGCCTACGAGCAGTACGTC. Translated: CASSGSRVSSAYEQYV.

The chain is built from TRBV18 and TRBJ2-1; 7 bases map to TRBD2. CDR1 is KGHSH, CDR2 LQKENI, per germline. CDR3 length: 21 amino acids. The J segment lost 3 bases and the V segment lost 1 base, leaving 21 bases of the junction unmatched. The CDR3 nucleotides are TGTGCCAGCTCACCACGGGCAGATGCGGATGCGGTAGCGGGCCACTACAATGAGCAGTTCTTC. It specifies CASSPRADADAVAGHYNEQFF.

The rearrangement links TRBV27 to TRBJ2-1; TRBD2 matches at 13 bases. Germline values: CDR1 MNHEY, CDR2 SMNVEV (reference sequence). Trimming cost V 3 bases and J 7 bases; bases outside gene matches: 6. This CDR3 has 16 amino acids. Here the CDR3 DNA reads TGTGCCAGCAGTTTCGCGACTAGCGGGAGGCTGAATGAGCAGTTCTTC. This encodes CASSFATSGRLNEQFF.

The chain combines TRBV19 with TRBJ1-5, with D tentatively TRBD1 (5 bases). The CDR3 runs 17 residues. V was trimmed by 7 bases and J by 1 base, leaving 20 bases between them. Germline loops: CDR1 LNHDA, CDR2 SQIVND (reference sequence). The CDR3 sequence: CASKPGKISLSNQPQHF. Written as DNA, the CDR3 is TGTGCCAGTAAACCAGGGAAGATATCTCTCAGCAATCAGCCCCAGCATTTT.

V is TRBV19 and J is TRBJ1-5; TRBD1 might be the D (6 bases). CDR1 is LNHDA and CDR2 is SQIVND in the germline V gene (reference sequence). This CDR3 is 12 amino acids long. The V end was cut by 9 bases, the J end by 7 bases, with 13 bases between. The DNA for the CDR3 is TGTGCCAGCAGATCACAGGGACAGCCCCAGCATTTT. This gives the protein CASRSQGQPQHF.

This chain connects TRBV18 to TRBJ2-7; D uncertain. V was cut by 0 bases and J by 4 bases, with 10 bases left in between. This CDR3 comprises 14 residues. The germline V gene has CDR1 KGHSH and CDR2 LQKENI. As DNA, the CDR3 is TGTGCCAGCTCACCACCGGTAACATTTTACGAGCAGTACTTC. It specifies CASSPPVTFYEQYF. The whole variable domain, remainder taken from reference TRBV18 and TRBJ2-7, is NAGVMQNPRHLVRRRGQEARLRCSPMKGHSHVYWYRQLPEEGLKFMVYLQKENIIDESGMPKERFSAEFPKEGPSILRIQQVVRGDSAAYFCASSPPVTFYEQYFGPGTRLTVT.

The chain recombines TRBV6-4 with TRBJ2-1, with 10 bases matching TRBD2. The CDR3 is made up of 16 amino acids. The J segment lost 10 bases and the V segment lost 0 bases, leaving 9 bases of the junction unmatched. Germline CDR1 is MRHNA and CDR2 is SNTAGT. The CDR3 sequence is CASSDSPSGSRREQFF. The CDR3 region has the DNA TGTGCCAGCAGTGACTCACCTAGCGGGAGTAGACGGGAGCAGTTCTTC.

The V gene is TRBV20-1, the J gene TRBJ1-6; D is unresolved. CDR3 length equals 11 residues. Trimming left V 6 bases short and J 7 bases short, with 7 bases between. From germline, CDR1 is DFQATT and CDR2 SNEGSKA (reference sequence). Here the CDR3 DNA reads TGCAGTGCGAGCCCCAATTCACCCCTCCACTTT. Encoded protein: CSASPNSPLHF.

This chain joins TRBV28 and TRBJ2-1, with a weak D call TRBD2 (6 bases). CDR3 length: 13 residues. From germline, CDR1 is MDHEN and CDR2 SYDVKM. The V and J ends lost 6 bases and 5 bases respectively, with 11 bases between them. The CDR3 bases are TGTGCCAGCAGGTTAGGACTAAACAATGAGCAGTTCTTC. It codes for CASRLGLNNEQFF.

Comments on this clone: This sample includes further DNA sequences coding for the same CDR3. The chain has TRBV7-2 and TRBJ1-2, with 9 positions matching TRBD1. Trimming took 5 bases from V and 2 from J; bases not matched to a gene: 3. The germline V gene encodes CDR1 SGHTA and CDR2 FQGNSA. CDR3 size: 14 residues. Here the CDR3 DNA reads TGTGCCAGCAGCCTAGGACAGGGGAACTATGGCTACACCTTC. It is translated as CASSLGQGNYGYTF.

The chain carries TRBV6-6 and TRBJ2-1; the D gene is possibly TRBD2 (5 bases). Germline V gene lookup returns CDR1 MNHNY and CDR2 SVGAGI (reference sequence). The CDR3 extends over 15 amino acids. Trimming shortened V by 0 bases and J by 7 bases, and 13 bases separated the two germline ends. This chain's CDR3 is CASSYSKVLANEQFF. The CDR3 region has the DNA TGTGCCAGCAGTTACTCGAAAGTATTAGCGAATGAGCAGTTCTTC.

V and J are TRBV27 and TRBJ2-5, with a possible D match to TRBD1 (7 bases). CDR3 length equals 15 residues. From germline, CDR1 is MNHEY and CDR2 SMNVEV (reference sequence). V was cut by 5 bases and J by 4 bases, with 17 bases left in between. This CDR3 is CASSPKTGRLETQYF. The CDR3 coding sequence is TGTGCCAGCAGTCCTAAGACAGGGAGGTTAGAGACCCAGTACTTC.

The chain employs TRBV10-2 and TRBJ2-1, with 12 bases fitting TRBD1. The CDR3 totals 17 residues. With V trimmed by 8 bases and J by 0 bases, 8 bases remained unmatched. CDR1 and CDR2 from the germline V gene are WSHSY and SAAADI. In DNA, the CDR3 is TGCGCCAGCCGGGACAGGGGGCTACCGAGCTCCTACAATGAGCAGTTCTTC. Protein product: CASRDRGLPSSYNEQFF.

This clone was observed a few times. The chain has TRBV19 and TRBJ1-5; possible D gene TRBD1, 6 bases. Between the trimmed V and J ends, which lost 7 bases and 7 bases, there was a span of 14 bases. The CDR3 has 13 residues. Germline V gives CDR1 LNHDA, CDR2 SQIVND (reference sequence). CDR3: CASTPDSGQPQHF. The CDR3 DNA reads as TGTGCCAGTACCCCGGACAGTGGCCAGCCCCAGCATTTT.

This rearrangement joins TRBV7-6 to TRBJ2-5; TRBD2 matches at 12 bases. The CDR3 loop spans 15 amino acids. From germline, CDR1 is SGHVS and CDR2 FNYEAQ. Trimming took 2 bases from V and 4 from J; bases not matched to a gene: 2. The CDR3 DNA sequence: TGTGCCAGCAGCTTACTAGCGGGAGGGCCAGAGACCCAGTACTTC. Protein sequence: CASSLLAGGPETQYF.

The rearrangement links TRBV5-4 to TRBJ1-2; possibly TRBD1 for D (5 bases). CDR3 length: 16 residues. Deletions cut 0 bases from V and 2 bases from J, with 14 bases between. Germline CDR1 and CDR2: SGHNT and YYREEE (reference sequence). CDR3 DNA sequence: TGTGCCAGCAGCTTGGTTGGGAGGGACGCGAACTATGGCTACACCTTC. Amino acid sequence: CASSLVGRDANYGYTF.

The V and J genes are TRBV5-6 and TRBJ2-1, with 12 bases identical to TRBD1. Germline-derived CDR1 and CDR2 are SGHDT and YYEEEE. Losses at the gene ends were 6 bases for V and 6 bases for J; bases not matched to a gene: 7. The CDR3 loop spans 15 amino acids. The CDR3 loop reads CASIPGTGGINEQFF. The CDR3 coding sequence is TGTGCCAGCATCCCCGGGACAGGGGGCATCAATGAGCAGTTCTTC.

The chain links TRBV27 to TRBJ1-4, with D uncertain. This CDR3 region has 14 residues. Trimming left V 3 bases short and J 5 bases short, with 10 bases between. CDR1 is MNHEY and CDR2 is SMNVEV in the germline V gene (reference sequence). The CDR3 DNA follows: TGTGCCAGCAGTTTCATCGGCAGGAATGAAAAACTGTTTTTT. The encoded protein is CASSFIGRNEKLFF.

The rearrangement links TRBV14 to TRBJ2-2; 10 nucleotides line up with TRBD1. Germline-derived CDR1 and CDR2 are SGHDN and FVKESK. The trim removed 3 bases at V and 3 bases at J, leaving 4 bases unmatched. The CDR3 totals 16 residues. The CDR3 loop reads CASSQGQGYYTGELFF. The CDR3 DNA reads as TGTGCCAGCAGCCAGGGACAGGGGTATTACACCGGGGAGCTGTTTTTT.

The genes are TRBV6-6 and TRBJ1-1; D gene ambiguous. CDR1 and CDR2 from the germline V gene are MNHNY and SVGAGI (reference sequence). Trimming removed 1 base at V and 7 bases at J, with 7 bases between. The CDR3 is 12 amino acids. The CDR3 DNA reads TGTGCCAGCAGTTACTTCGGGGATGAAGCTTTCTTT. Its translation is CASSYFGDEAFF.

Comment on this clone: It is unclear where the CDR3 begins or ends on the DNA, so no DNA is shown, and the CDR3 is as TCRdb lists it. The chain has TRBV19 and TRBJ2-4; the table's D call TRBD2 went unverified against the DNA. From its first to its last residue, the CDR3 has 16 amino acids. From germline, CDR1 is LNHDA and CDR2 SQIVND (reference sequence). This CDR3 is CASSTGLLRAKNIQYF.

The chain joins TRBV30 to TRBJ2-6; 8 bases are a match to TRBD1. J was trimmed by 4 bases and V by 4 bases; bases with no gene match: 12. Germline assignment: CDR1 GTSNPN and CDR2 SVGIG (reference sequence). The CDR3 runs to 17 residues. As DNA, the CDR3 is TGTGCCTGGACGCCAGGGGGCGCTTGGTCCGGGGCCAACGTCCTGACTTTC. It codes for CAWTPGGAWSGANVLTF.